This T cell receptor (beta chain) was identified during a study of blood T cell repertoires in COVID-19. Study summary: Some COVID-19 samples were acute and others convalescent; all came from the United States, Italy and Spain. In each case, the material was cDNA or gDNA derived from T cells, B-cell-depleted T cells, or PBMCs.

Germline V gene sequence: CDR1 LNHDA, CDR2 SQIVND (reference sequence). Germline trimming cut 5 bases from V and 3 bases from J; bases unmatched to any gene: 5. This CDR3 is 15 amino acids long. Clones were read by immunoSEQ multiplex PCR, and TCRdb kept only the in-frame ones, dropping some. This sample carries 250,000 to 400,000 clones, roughly 90% of them seen once, and the ten largest clones take approximately 2.9%. The sample consisted of peripheral blood. This clonotype originated in a woman between 25 and 40 years old with COVID-19, enrolled during active disease. The chain couples TRBV19 to TRBJ2-7, with 12 nucleotides matching TRBD1. The CDR3, as DNA: TGTGCCAGTAGTTACGGGACAGGGGGCAACTACGAGCAGTACTTC. Amino acid sequence: CASSYGTGGNYEQYF. Full variable domain (missing parts from reference TRBV19 and TRBJ2-7): DGGITQSPKYLFRKEGQNVTLSCEQNLNHDAMYWYRQDPGQGLRLIYYSQIVNDFQKGDIAEGYSVSREKKESFPLTVTSAQKNPTAFYLCASSYGTGGNYEQYFGPGTRLTVT.